This T cell receptor beta chain was observed in a study of OX40 agonist ivuxolimab in advanced cancers. Across the study: An anti-OX40 (CD134) antibody with agonistic activity, ivuxolimab, was administered to patients. There were three patients with partial responses, one having hepatocellular carcinoma and two cutaneous melanoma.

V was trimmed by 0 bases and J by 1 base, leaving 10 bases between them. The CDR3 runs 15 residues. Germline lookup yields CDR1 SGHKS and CDR2 YYEKEE (reference sequence). Exclusion applied to patients with autoimmune disease history or systemic immunosuppression. Study results and caveats: Blood T cells, both CD4+ and CD8+, expanded clonally by week 6 at 0.1 to 3.0 mg/kg.

Profiled with immunoSEQ multiplex PCR; TCRdb holds only in-frame clones, not every one. Of around 15,000 clones in the sample, about three quarters were seen once. Comment on this clone: Its cognate antigen is unknown.

This chain links TRBV5-5 with TRBJ1-2, with a possible D match to TRBD1 (5 bases). The origin of this receptor is an adult with an advanced solid tumor such as melanoma, head and neck, liver or kidney cancer. Material: CD4+ or CD8+ T cells sorted from blood, obtained in a trial of the OX40 agonist ivuxolimab. The CDR3 nucleotides are TGTGCCAGCAGCTTGGGGGACCTGTATAACTATGGCTACACCTTC. This gives the protein CASSLGDLYNYGYTF.